Listed below are T cell receptor beta chains from one sample, sequenced in a study of blood T cells in healthy people across ages. Each CDR3 protein gets one entry after TCRdb re-called the 5' RACE reads with MiXCR. Here the sample spans hundreds of thousands of distinct CDR3 sequences, around three fifths being singletons. The specimen sequenced was blood. The receptor source for this set is a man aged 55 to 70 in good health. Each CDR3 is given with its conserved first and last residue. D genes are given only for firm matches. Clone size is stated in some rows and not others, as once, few, many or a class when expanded.

V,J,size,D,DNA,CDR3
TRBV29-1,TRBJ2-7,-,TRBD1,TGCAGCGTCAAGGGGACAGTCGGCCACTACGAGCAGTACTTC,CSVKGTVGHYEQYF
TRBV27,TRBJ2-1,-,TRBD1,TGTGCCAGCAGTCCCGGGACAGGTATAGCTAATGAGCAGTTCTTC,CASSPGTGIANEQFF
TRBV5-5,TRBJ1-1,-,-,TGTGCCGGCAGCTTGGCCCTGACAGGACCTGAAGCTTTCTTT,CAGSLALTGPEAFF
TRBV7-2,TRBJ2-5,-,TRBD2,TGTGCCAGCAGCTTAACAGGGACTAGCGGGGACCCGAGGCAAGAGACCCAGTACTTC,CASSLTGTSGDPRQETQYF
TRBV7-2,TRBJ2-1,-,TRBD1,TGTGCCAGCAGCTTGATTGGGACAGGGTACAGTGAGCAGTTCTTC,CASSLIGTGYSEQFF
TRBV7-8,TRBJ1-2,few,-,TGTGCCAGCAGCACCCTTGGGTTACGAAATAACTATGGCTACACCTTC,CASSTLGLRNNYGYTF
TRBV2,TRBJ1-5,once,-,TGTGCCAGCAGTGAGTGGGGAGGGTTCCAGCCCCAGCATTTT,CASSEWGGFQPQHF
TRBV9,TRBJ2-5,-,TRBD2,TGTGCCAGCAGCGTATATGGGGGGGTAGAAACCCAGTACTTC,CASSVYGGVETQYF
TRBV20-1,TRBJ1-1,-,-,TGCAGTGCTAGATCGGGGGGCAGGGACACTGAAGCTTTCTTT,CSARSGGRDTEAFF
TRBV3-1,TRBJ2-1,few,TRBD2,TGTGCCAGCAGACCTTCAAGAGCGGGGGGGTCCTACAATGAGCAGTTCTTC,CASRPSRAGGSYNEQFF
TRBV29-1,TRBJ2-7,-,-,TGCAGCGTTGCGCAGGGCGGGTACTACTACGAGCAGTACTTC,CSVAQGGYYYEQYF
TRBV20-1,TRBJ2-7,-,-,TGCAGTGCTAGAGAACCGGGGCAGGCCTCCTACGAGCAGTACTTC,CSAREPGQASYEQYF
TRBV29-1,TRBJ2-1,-,-,TGCAGCGTCGGGGTGGATGAGCAGTTCTTC,CSVGVDEQFF
TRBV25-1,TRBJ2-7,-,-,TGTGCCAGCAGTGCCGAGGGGTCCTACAATGAGCAGTACTTC,CASSAEGSYNEQYF
TRBV5-1,TRBJ1-4,-,TRBD1,TGCGCCAGCAGCTTGGGGACAGGGACCCGTGAAAAACTGTTTTTT,CASSLGTGTREKLFF
TRBV9,TRBJ2-3,-,-,TGTGCCAGCAGCGTAGACGGCACAGATACGCAGTATTTT,CASSVDGTDTQYF
TRBV20-1,TRBJ2-3,many,-,TGCAGTGCTAGATCGGGGCGGGGCACAGATACGCAGTATTTT,CSARSGRGTDTQYF
TRBV27,TRBJ2-7,-,-,TGTGCCAGCAGATACTACGAGCAGTACTTC,CASRYYEQYF
TRBV20-1,TRBJ2-1,-,TRBD2,TGCAGTGCCAGGACTAGCCCGAAGACCTACAATGAGCAGTTCTTC,CSARTSPKTYNEQFF
TRBV12-3/TRBV12-4,TRBJ2-3,-,-,TGTGCCAGCAGTTTTAGAGTGGCCGGAGATGTGGAATATTTT,CASSFRVAGDVEYF
TRBV9,TRBJ1-4,many,-,TGTGCCAGCAGCCCCCGGCAGGGTCCTGAAAAACTGTTTTTT,CASSPRQGPEKLFF
TRBV7-2,TRBJ2-5,-,-,TGTGCCAGCAGGGATATGTGGGGGGCCCGTGAGACCCAGTACTTC,CASRDMWGARETQYF
TRBV20-1,TRBJ2-1,-,-,TGCAGTGCTAGGATGCGGGACATTGAGCGGTTCTTC,CSARMRDIERFF
TRBV5-4,TRBJ2-1,-,TRBD1,TGTGCCAGCAGCCCAAGGACAGGGGCGGACTACAATGAGCAGTTCTTC,CASSPRTGADYNEQFF
TRBV29-1,TRBJ2-5,-,-,TGCAGCGTTGAAGGCACCCGACAGTTCCAAGAGACCCAGTACTTC,CSVEGTRQFQETQYF
TRBV29-1,TRBJ2-7,few,-,TGCAGCGTTGAGGGCTACGACGAGCAGTACTTC,CSVEGYDEQYF
TRBV12-3/TRBV12-4,TRBJ2-3,-,-,TGTGCCAGCAACCTAAGGGGGGTTAGCACAGATACGCAGTATTTT,CASNLRGVSTDTQYF
TRBV29-1,TRBJ2-1,-,TRBD2,TGCAGCACAACTGGGGTAGCGGGGGTAACCTACAATGGGCAGTTCTTC,CSTTGVAGVTYNGQFF
TRBV5-1,TRBJ2-3,few,TRBD1,TGCGCCAGCCGGGTCGGGACAGTCTCTAGCACAGATACGCAGTATTTT,CASRVGTVSSTDTQYF
TRBV29-1,TRBJ2-1,-,-,TGCAGCGGTCGGGGGTACAATGAGCAGTTCTTC,CSGRGYNEQFF
TRBV7-7,TRBJ2-5,-,-,TGTGCCAGCAGTCAGCTGGGGTCATGGAGAGAGACCCAGTACTTC,CASSQLGSWRETQYF
TRBV5-1,TRBJ2-5,few,TRBD2,TGCGCCAGCAGCCCGCCCTCGGGGGGATCAGAGACCCAGTACTTC,CASSPPSGGSETQYF
TRBV10-3,TRBJ2-5,-,-,TGTGCCATCAGTGAATGGGGGCAGACCCAGTACTTC,CAISEWGQTQYF
TRBV7-6,TRBJ2-5,-,TRBD1,TGTGCCAGCAGCTTAGGGGACAGGGGGATTGCGGAGACCCAGTACTTC,CASSLGDRGIAETQYF